A selection of T cell receptor beta chains follows, all from one sample in a study of cytomegalovirus exposure and HLA in healthy donors. Profiling relied on immunoSEQ multiplex PCR, and the TCRdb table lists in-frame clones only, not all of them. The sample has some 120,000 clones; 81% are singletons. The sequenced sample was PBMCs. The origin of the receptors is a man aged 18 to 30 in good health and CMV-seropositive. CDR3s include the opening cysteine and the closing phenylalanine or tryptophan. The D gene is left open where the match is weak. Size is omitted from some rows. Given values are once, few, many or a class for expanded clones.

14	TRBJ1-2	TRBV6-5	-	-	TGTGCCAGCAGTTACGGTCAGGGAGGCTATGGCTACACCTTC	CASSYGQGGYGYTF
16	TRBJ1-1	TRBV18	-	-	TGTGCCAGCTCACCAGATCTAGGGGTACGGGAGACTGAAGCTTTCTTT	CASSPDLGVRETEAFF
15	TRBJ2-2	TRBV4-3	-	-	TGCGCCAGCAGCCAATACCGACAGAACACCGGGGAGCTGTTTTTT	CASSQYRQNTGELFF
13	TRBJ2-3	TRBV6-1	once	-	TGTGCCAGCAGTGCCAGCGACACAGATACGCAGTATTTT	CASSASDTDTQYF
13	TRBJ1-1	TRBV4-3	-	-	TGCGCCAGCAGCCAAGATAGGGGAACTGAAGCTTTCTTT	CASSQDRGTEAFF
12	TRBJ2-4	TRBV30	-	-	TGTGCCTGGAGTGCCCCTGTTAACATTCAGTACTTC	CAWSAPVNIQYF
13	TRBJ1-5	TRBV27	-	-	TGTGCCAGCAGTTTGGCAGGGGACCAGCCCCAGCATTTT	CASSLAGDQPQHF
15	TRBJ2-7	TRBV4-3	-	-	TGCGCCAGCAGCCAAGATCACAAGGGGCTAACCGAGCAGTACTTC	CASSQDHKGLTEQYF
13	TRBJ1-1	TRBV19	-	-	TGTGCCAGTACACGGGGTTTCGACACTGAAGCTTTCTTT	CASTRGFDTEAFF
12	TRBJ2-5	TRBV7-9	-	TRBD1	TGTGCCAGCAGCAGCGACAGGGGACCGCAGTACTTC	CASSSDRGPQYF
16	TRBJ1-3	TRBV14	many	-	TGTGCCAGCAGCCCTCATCAGAAAGTCTCTGGAAACACCATATATTTT	CASSPHQKVSGNTIYF
15	TRBJ1-1	TRBV5-1	-	TRBD1	TGCGCCAGCAGCCATACAGGGGTGGAAGACACTGAAGCTTTCTTT	CASSHTGVEDTEAFF
15	TRBJ1-4	TRBV2	-	TRBD1	TGTGCCAGCACCGCACAAGGGGGCGGAGATGAAAAACTGTTTTTT	CASTAQGGGDEKLFF
15	TRBJ2-1	TRBV4-1	-	TRBD1	TGCGCCAGCAGCCAAGAGTGGCAGGGGGACAATGAGCAGTTCTTC	CASSQEWQGDNEQFF
15	TRBJ2-7	TRBV9	-	TRBD2	TGTGCCAGCAGCACCCTAGCGGGGGCCGCCTACGAGCAGTACTTC	CASSTLAGAAYEQYF
16	TRBJ2-5	TRBV5-6	-	TRBD2	TGTGCCAGCAGCTCCGCTAGCGGGAGGGGACAAGAGACCCAGTACTTC	CASSSASGRGQETQYF
13	TRBJ2-2	TRBV6-6	few	-	TGTGCCAGCAGCCCCCAAGAGACCGGGGAGCTGTTTTTT	CASSPQETGELFF
16	TRBJ2-3	TRBV10-2	once	TRBD2	TGCGCCAGCAGTTTGCAAGGACTAGCGGGAGGGGATACGCAGTATTTT	CASSLQGLAGGDTQYF
17	TRBJ1-3	TRBV5-1	-	-	TGCGCCAGCAGCTTGGTCCCACAGCGGATCTCTGGAAACACCATATATTTT	CASSLVPQRISGNTIYF
20	TRBJ1-5	TRBV19	-	TRBD1	TGTGCCAGTAGTATCCTTCGGGTTGCGGGGGACAGGGGACGCAATCAGCCCCAGCATTTT	CASSILRVAGDRGRNQPQHF
14	TRBJ1-5	TRBV6-5	medium-sized	-	TGTGCCAGCAGTCCCGAGAATAGCAATCAGCCCCAGCATTTT	CASSPENSNQPQHF
16	TRBJ2-7	TRBV30	-	-	TGTGCCTGGAGTGTAGGGAGGCGACAGTGGCCCTACGGGCAGTACTTC	CAWSVGRRQWPYGQYF
16	TRBJ1-1	TRBV5-4	-	-	TGTGCCAGCAGCTTGAATCAGGGGTTTGGCGACACTGAAGCTTTCTTT	CASSLNQGFGDTEAFF
13	TRBJ1-1	TRBV7-2	-	-	TGTGCCAGCAGCTTAGCGATGGCCACTGAAGCTTTCTTT	CASSLAMATEAFF
16	TRBJ2-1	TRBV21-1	-	-	TGTGCCAGCAGCAAAGTAACTCGACAGGGGGTCAATGAGCAGTTCTTC	CASSKVTRQGVNEQFF
15	TRBJ1-5	TRBV18	-	TRBD1	TGTGCCAGCTCAAAGGACAGGGGAGTCGATCAGCCCCAGCATTTT	CASSKDRGVDQPQHF
15	TRBJ2-7	TRBV30	-	-	TGTGCCTGGAGTGTAGTAGCAGGGGGGCCCTACGAGCAGTACTTC	CAWSVVAGGPYEQYF
16	TRBJ2-2	TRBV7-2	-	TRBD2	TGTGCCAGCAGCACCGGGACTAGCGGGAACACCGGGGAGCTGTTTTTT	CASSTGTSGNTGELFF
16	TRBJ1-4	TRBV6-1	-	TRBD1	TGTGCCAGCAGTGAACAGACAGGGGGGTTTGGGGAAAAACTGTTTTTT	CASSEQTGGFGEKLFF
15	TRBJ1-4	TRBV7-2	-	-	TGTGCCAGCAGCTTAGTACCAGATACCAATGAAAAACTGTTTTTT	CASSLVPDTNEKLFF
15	TRBJ1-5	TRBV7-2	few	-	TGTGCCAGCAGCCCAACCGCCTACCCCAATCAGCCCCAGCATTTT	CASSPTAYPNQPQHF
15	TRBJ1-2	TRBV5-4	-	-	TGTGCCAGCAGCCTCTTTTGGTCAGGGTCGGATGGCTACACCTTC	CASSLFWSGSDGYTF
15	TRBJ1-4	TRBV19	-	-	TGTGCCAGTAGTATGGGGCAGACGATTAATGAAAAACTGTTTTTT	CASSMGQTINEKLFF
12	TRBJ1-3	TRBV29-1	-	-	TGCAGCGTTTCGCAGGGAGGCCACACCATATATTTT	CSVSQGGHTIYF